The 27 T cell receptor beta chains below all came from one sample that was sequenced in a study of blood T cell repertoires in COVID-19 (dated by TCRdb to 2018 to 2020). The library was made by the immunoSEQ multiplex PCR assay. This immuneACCESS table, as held by TCRdb, lists in-frame sequences with V and J called but not all clones. Of the missing ones, under half trace to an unresolved V gene in checked studies; the others have no known cause. The sample has over 90,000 clones on record, 75% to 85% of them singletons. The ten largest make up roughly 4.8% of the sample. Sequencing input: peripheral blood. The source is a man aged 80 or over with COVID-19, enrolled during active disease.

The chain links TRBV6-1 to TRBJ2-6; 8 bases align to TRBD1. V shed 2 bases and J 5 bases; nucleotides not matched to a gene: 2. The CDR3 is 15 residues long. Per germline, CDR1 MNHNS and CDR2 SASEGT. DNA of the CDR3: TGTGCCAGCAGTGAAAACAGGGGGTGGGCCAACGTCCTGACTTTC. Translation: CASSENRGWANVLTF.

The chain combines TRBV24-1 with TRBJ2-1; TRBD2 agrees at 13 bases. The CDR3 has 16 residues. The V and J ends lost 3 bases and 9 bases, in that order; junction bases with no gene match: 7. Germline lookup yields CDR1 KGHDR and CDR2 SFDVKD. CDR3 protein: CATSDRTSGRVLEQFF. Here the CDR3 DNA reads TGTGCCACCAGTGATCGAACTAGCGGGAGGGTTCTTGAGCAGTTCTTC.

For this clone: Other DNA variants within this sample encode the same CDR3. This chain uses TRBV7-3 with TRBJ2-1, with a weak D call TRBD1 (6 bases). Germline CDR1 reads SGHTA; CDR2 reads FQGTGA. V was pared by 3 bases and J by 0 bases, with 9 bases between. This CDR3 contains 15 residues. The CDR3 sequence is CASSFQGSSYNEQFF. DNA of the CDR3: TGTGCCAGCAGCTTTCAGGGGAGCTCCTACAATGAGCAGTTCTTC. The entire variable domain, with the rest obtained from reference TRBV7-3 and TRBJ2-1, is as follows: GAGVSQTPSNKVTEKGKYVELRCDPISGHTALYWYRQSLGQGPEFLIYFQGTGAADDSGLPNDRFFAVRPEGSVSTLKIQRTERGDSAVYLCASSFQGSSYNEQFFGPGTRLTVL.

This sequence joins TRBV7-3 and TRBJ2-3; 7 bases line up with TRBD1. CDR1 and CDR2 from the germline V gene are SGHTA and FQGTGA. Trimming at V came to 2 bases and at J to 13 bases, leaving 9 bases not matched to a gene. The CDR3 contains 13 residues. The DNA for the CDR3 is TGTGCCAGCAGCTTATCCAAGGAGACAGGGAAGTATTTT. As protein: CASSLSKETGKYF.

V usage is TRBV7-9 and J usage is TRBJ2-3; TRBD1 matches at 10 bases. Trimming removed 5 bases from V and 3 bases from J; junction bases left unmatched: 5. The CDR3 is 15 residues long. Germline V lookup: CDR1 SEHNR, CDR2 FQNEAQ (reference sequence). CDR3 nucleotides: TGTGCCAGCAGCCCCCGGGACAGGGGAACAGATACGCAGTATTTT. Protein product: CASSPRDRGTDTQYF. The full variable domain, with the rest looked up from reference TRBV7-9 and TRBJ2-3, is DTGVSQNPRHKITKRGQNVTFRCDPISEHNRLYWYRQTLGQGPEFLTYFQNEAQLEKSRLLSDRFSAERPKGSFSTLEIQRTEQGDSAMYLCASSPRDRGTDTQYFGPGTRLTVL.

The table lists this clone with a count of one. The chain couples TRBV28 to TRBJ2-7; a weak D match, TRBD1 (5 bases). The CDR3 covers 13 residues. Germline V gene sequence: CDR1 MDHEN, CDR2 SYDVKM. V was trimmed by 4 bases and J by 3 bases, leaving 10 bases between them. CDR3 sequence: CASSSSGIYEQYF. The CDR3 DNA sequence: TGTGCCAGCAGTTCCTCAGGGATCTACGAGCAGTACTTC.

The rearrangement links TRBV14 to TRBJ1-1; 7 nucleotides align to TRBD1. Unmatched junction bases numbered 3, after V lost 4 bases and J lost 4 bases. This CDR3 contains 13 residues. Germline assignment: CDR1 SGHDN and CDR2 FVKESK. The CDR3 DNA sequence: TGTGCCAGCAGCCTCAACAGGGGCACTGAAGCTTTCTTT. Translating it yields CASSLNRGTEAFF.

V usage is TRBV15 and J usage is TRBJ2-6; D not certain. Deletions cut 0 bases from V and 2 bases from J, with 5 bases between. Germline CDR1 LNHNV, CDR2 YYDKDF (reference sequence). This CDR3 comprises 15 residues. The CDR3 sequence: CATSRDATGANVLTF. The CDR3 DNA reads TGTGCCACCAGCAGAGACGCGACTGGGGCCAACGTCCTGACTTTC.

V usage is TRBV11-2 and J usage is TRBJ2-3; TRBD2 matches 9 bases. The germline V gene has CDR1 SGHAT and CDR2 FQNNGV. This CDR3 spans 15 amino acids. The junction had 8 bases not matched to a gene; V was cut back by 5 bases and J by 5 bases. Here the CDR3 reads CASSISGRGGDTQYF. The CDR3 coding sequence is TGTGCCAGCAGCATTAGCGGGAGAGGAGGAGATACGCAGTATTTT.

This chain connects TRBV19 to TRBJ2-3; D remains unclear. V gave up 6 bases and J gave up 1 base, with 14 bases separating them. The germline CDR1 and CDR2 sequences are LNHDA and SQIVND (reference sequence). The CDR3 length is 15 residues. CDR3 residues: CASRADTFGTDTQYF. DNA for the CDR3: TGTGCCAGTAGGGCCGACACCTTTGGCACAGATACGCAGTATTTT.

In the case of this clone: Other nucleotide sequences from this sample produce the same CDR3. V and J are TRBV6-1 and TRBJ2-5, with TRBD2 matching over 9 bases. The V and J ends lost 1 base and 2 bases, in that order; junction bases with no gene match: 5. The CDR3 loop spans 16 amino acids. CDR1 and CDR2 (germline): MNHNS, SASEGT. DNA of the CDR3: TGTGCCAGCAGTGAAGGTGCGGGGGGGGGTCAAGAGACCCAGTACTTC. This encodes CASSEGAGGGQETQYF.

The V call is TRBV5-4, the J call TRBJ2-1; 9 nucleotides agree with TRBD1. This CDR3 has 15 residues. Germline V gene lookup returns CDR1 SGHNT and CDR2 YYREEE (reference sequence). Losses at the gene ends were 5 bases for V and 5 bases for J; bases not matched to a gene: 8. The CDR3 nucleotides read TGTGCCAGCAGAACCGGGACAGGGAATAACAATGAGCAGTTCTTC. Translation gives CASRTGTGNNNEQFF.

The chain uses TRBV3-1 (or the pseudogene TRBV3-2) and TRBJ2-7; TRBD2 matches at 8 bases. The CDR3 runs to 14 residues. Losses at the gene ends were 4 bases for V and 3 bases for J; bases not matched to a gene: 5. The germline CDR1 and CDR2 sequences are LGHDT and YNNKEL (reference sequence). The CDR3 DNA reads TGTGCCAGCAGCCGAACTAGCGGCAACTACGAGCAGTACTTC. This encodes CASSRTSGNYEQYF.

This chain links TRBV3-1 (or the pseudogene TRBV3-2) with TRBJ1-3; a weak D match, TRBD1 (5 bases). Germline CDR1 and CDR2: LGHDT and YNNKEL (reference sequence). This CDR3 has 14 amino acids. V gave up 4 bases and J gave up 4 bases, with 11 bases separating them. The CDR3 spells CASSPQGFGNTIYF. In DNA form, the CDR3 reads TGTGCCAGCAGCCCCCAGGGTTTCGGAAACACCATATATTTT.

The chain employs TRBV28 and TRBJ2-1, with TRBD1 matching over 7 bases. CDR1 and CDR2 from the germline V gene are MDHEN and SYDVKM. V gave up 6 bases and J gave up 2 bases; unmatched junction bases: 4. This CDR3 has 14 residues. CDR3 loop: CASSETGPYNEQFF. CDR3 nucleotide sequence: TGTGCCAGCAGCGAGACAGGGCCCTACAATGAGCAGTTCTTC.

This clone was found a few times. The V and J genes are TRBV5-1 and TRBJ2-7; 7 nucleotides agree with TRBD2. This CDR3 is built from 14 residues. The V gene's germline CDR1 is SGHRS and CDR2 YFSETQ. V shed 7 bases and J 3 bases; nucleotides not matched to a gene: 10. CDR3 nucleotides: TGCGCCAGCCGCCCGTCTAGCGGAGACTACGAGCAGTACTTC. Translating gives CASRPSSGDYEQYF.

This clone was counted a few times. V is TRBV7-8 and J is TRBJ1-2; TRBD1 aligns across 9 bases. The germline gives CDR1 SGHVS, CDR2 FQNEAQ. The CDR3 length is 13 residues. V gave up 5 bases and J gave up 3 bases; unmatched junction bases: 1. The CDR3 reads CASSRDRDYGYTF. Here the CDR3 DNA reads TGTGCCAGCAGCCGGGACAGGGACTATGGCTACACCTTC. Complete variable domain (other parts from reference TRBV7-8 and TRBJ1-2): GAGVSQSPRYKVAKRGQDVALRCDPISGHVSLFWYQQALGQGPEFLTYFQNEAQLDKSGLPSDRFFAERPEGSVSTLKIQRTQQEDSAVYLCASSRDRDYGYTFGSGTRLTVV.

J is TRBJ2-5 and V is TRBV11-1; 10 nucleotides agree with TRBD2. The V gene's germline CDR1 is SGHAT and CDR2 FQDESV (reference sequence). The CDR3 contains 16 residues. Trimming at V came to 5 bases and at J to 2 bases, leaving 8 bases not matched to a gene. Written as DNA, the CDR3 is TGTGCCAGCAGCATCCGGACTAGCGGATCGCAAGAGACCCAGTACTTC. Translating it yields CASSIRTSGSQETQYF.

V gene TRBV10-3 combines with J gene TRBJ1-3, with TRBD1 matching 7 bases. The CDR3 has 17 residues. J gave up 0 bases and V 0 bases, and 5 bases lay outside the gene matches. From germline, CDR1 is ENHRY and CDR2 SYGVKD. The CDR3 DNA reads as TGTGCCATCAGTGAGTCGAAAGGGGGCATCTCTGGAAACACCATATATTTT. Amino acid sequence: CAISESKGGISGNTIYF.

This chain uses TRBV15 with TRBJ2-3; D ambiguous. V was cut by 0 bases and J by 0 bases, with 13 bases left in between. The CDR3 contains 17 residues. CDR1 is LNHNV and CDR2 is YYDKDF in the germline V gene (reference sequence). The CDR3 reads CATSRDDGGTSTDTQYF. CDR3 sequence (DNA): TGTGCCACCAGCAGAGATGATGGCGGTACTAGCACAGATACGCAGTATTTT.

The V and J genes are TRBV5-6 and TRBJ2-1; D remains ambiguous. V was clipped by 0 bases and J by 7 bases, with 11 bases between them. Looked up from germline, CDR1 is SGHDT and CDR2 is YYEEEE. CDR3 size: 14 residues. In nucleotides, the CDR3 is TGTGCCAGCAGCTTGGCCGGGTCTGGGAATGAGCAGTTCTTC. The encoded protein is CASSLAGSGNEQFF.

This clone came up once. The rearrangement uses TRBV7-2 and TRBJ2-7; D gene ambiguous. Trimming took off 4 bases at V and 0 bases at J, with 7 bases between the two ends. This CDR3 spans 13 amino acids. Germline CDR1 SGHTA, CDR2 FQGNSA. In DNA form, the CDR3 reads TGTGCCAGCAGCTCCCACAACTCCTACGAGCAGTACTTC. Encoded protein: CASSSHNSYEQYF.

J is TRBJ1-1 and V is TRBV21-1. TRBV21-1 counts as a pseudogene. The CDR3 length is 13 residues. CDR3 sequence (DNA): TGTGCCAGCAGATGGGGGGTTCGCACTGAAGCTTTCTTT. This codes for CASRWGVRTEAFF.

The CDR3: CASSQVLYPSGRETQYF. The CDR3 nucleotides read TGTGCCAGCAGCCAAGTTTTGTATCCTAGCGGGAGGGAGACCCAGTACTTC. This chain joins TRBV4-2 and TRBJ2-5; TRBD2 agrees at 11 bases. The germline V gene encodes CDR1 LGHNA and CDR2 YNFKEQ. There are 17 residues in the CDR3. V shed 1 base, J shed 5 bases, and the junction held 9 bases outside the gene matches.

CDR3 protein: CSVAPQRGGAFNEQFF. In DNA, the CDR3 is TGCAGCGTTGCTCCACAACGCGGGGGGGCCTTCAATGAGCAGTTCTTC. The chain recombines TRBV29-1 with TRBJ2-1; 9 bases line up with TRBD2. This CDR3 spans 16 amino acids. The trim removed 4 bases at V and 6 bases at J, leaving 13 bases unmatched. Germline CDR1 and CDR2: SQVTM and ANQGSEA.

V and J are TRBV29-1 and TRBJ2-1; 11 bases align to TRBD2. The V segment lost 8 bases and the J segment 5 bases; nucleotides outside the gene matches: 5. Germline V gene sequence: CDR1 SQVTM, CDR2 ANQGSEA. CDR3 length: 13 amino acids. CDR3 bases: TGCAGCTTCCGGACTAGCGGGCACAATGAGCAGTTCTTC. Amino acid sequence: CSFRTSGHNEQFF.

This clone was observed a few times. V is TRBV7-2 and J is TRBJ2-7; perhaps TRBD2 as D (5 bases). This CDR3 is 12 amino acids long. Germline V gene data show CDR1 as SGHTA and CDR2 as FQGNSA. V was pared by 5 bases and J by 6 bases, with 11 bases between. CDR3 bases: TGTGCCAGCAGCGCGGACTTGGCCGAGCAGTACTTC. Amino acids: CASSADLAEQYF.